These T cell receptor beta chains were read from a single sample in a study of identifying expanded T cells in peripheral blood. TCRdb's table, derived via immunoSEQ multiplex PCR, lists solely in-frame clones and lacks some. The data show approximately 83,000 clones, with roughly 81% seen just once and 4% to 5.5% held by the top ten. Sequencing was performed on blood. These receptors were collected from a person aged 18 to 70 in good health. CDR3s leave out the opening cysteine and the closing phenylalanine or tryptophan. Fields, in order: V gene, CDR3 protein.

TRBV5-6	ASSRGTGRGYT
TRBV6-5	ASSLYARDYGYT
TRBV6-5	ASSYSIPHQPQH
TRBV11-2	ASSFRGQVNTGELF
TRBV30	AWDRIKPGQGGGGSGNTIY
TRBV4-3	ASSQVAVNTEAF
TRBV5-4	ASSIQGRQPQH
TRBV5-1	ASSLSGRNNQPQH
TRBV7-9	ASSLGIGSETQY
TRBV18	ASSPGQGMPYGYT
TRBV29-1	SVVPREGTEAF
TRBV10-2	ASSVGREVSTDTQY
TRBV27	ASSFSQGLRSPLH
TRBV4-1	ASSQGLAGGILTDTQY
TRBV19	ASSIQGGTEAF
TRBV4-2	ASSRAQGSGNTIY
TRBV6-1	ASSVAGYSNQPQH
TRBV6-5	ASSRTGSDEKLF
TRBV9	ASSAPGNTEAF
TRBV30	AWSDYREEGYGYT
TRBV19	ASSPSAAGAEGVYNSPLH
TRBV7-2	ASSFGGGTEAF
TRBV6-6	ASSYSKQLPSYEQY
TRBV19	ASSPTGATYGYT
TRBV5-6	ASSLAAGGQETQY